The rows below give T cell receptor beta chains drawn from one sample of a study of fetal regulatory T cell absence and autoimmunity. Data came from immunoSEQ multiplex PCR; TCRdb stores just in-frame clones and leaves some out. The data hold approximately 94,000 clones, with around 72% observed a single time. Material for sequencing was pancreas tissue. The receptors originated from a male donor with IPEX syndrome. CDR3s include the opening cysteine and the closing phenylalanine or tryptophan. D genes are given only for firm matches. Only part of the rows carry a size: once, few, many, or a class if the clone is expanded.

j_call clone_size d_call v_call cdr3_aa cdr3_nt
TRBJ2-7 - - TRBV6-1 CASSPVGGYYEQYF TGTGCCAGCTCTCCGGTGGGCGGTTACTACGAGCAGTACTTC
TRBJ2-5 - - TRBV5-8 CASSLTGGLAETQYF TGTGCCAGCAGCTTGACAGGGGGACTAGCAGAGACCCAGTACTTC
TRBJ1-1 - TRBD1 TRBV11-2 CASSRTPGGMFTEAFF TGTGCCAGCAGCCGTACCCCAGGGGGGATGTTTACTGAAGCTTTCTTT
TRBJ1-2 - TRBD1 TRBV11-2 CASSGYRGHGYTF TGTGCCAGCAGCGGATACAGGGGGCATGGCTACACCTTC
TRBJ2-3 once TRBD2 TRBV7-6 CASSLVPSGGGTDTQYF TGTGCCAGCAGCTTAGTGCCTAGCGGGGGCGGCACAGATACGCAGTATTTT
TRBJ2-3 - - TRBV5-1 CASSLGTTSTDTQYF TGCGCCAGCAGCTTAGGGACAACTAGCACAGATACGCAGTATTTT
TRBJ1-4 few TRBD1 TRBV10-1 CASSGRGREKLFF TGCGCCAGCAGTGGCAGGGGGCGAGAAAAACTGTTTTTT
TRBJ2-5 - TRBD2 TRBV4-1 CASSQDLLAGGPGETQYF TGCGCCAGCAGCCAAGATTTACTAGCGGGAGGGCCGGGGGAGACCCAGTACTTC
TRBJ1-2 - - TRBV30 CAWLGGLTNYGYTF TGTGCCTGGTTGGGGGGGTTGACTAACTATGGCTACACCTTC
TRBJ1-6 - - TRBV7-9 CASSRSNSPLHF TGTGCCAGCAGCCGGTCGAATTCACCCCTCCACTTT
TRBJ1-4 - TRBD1 TRBV19 CASSRQGEKLFF TGTGCCAGTAGTAGACAGGGTGAAAAACTGTTTTTT
TRBJ2-5 once TRBD2 TRBV6-5 CASSYGLAGAKTQYF TGTGCCAGCAGTTACGGGCTAGCGGGAGCTAAGACCCAGTACTTC
TRBJ1-6 - - TRBV19 CASSRGWGGWNSPLHF TGTGCCAGTAGTCGGGGTTGGGGGGGCTGGAATTCACCCCTCCACTTT
TRBJ2-2 - - TRBV5-1 CASSLVSGRTGELFF TGCGCCAGCAGCTTGGTCTCTGGGAGGACCGGGGAGCTGTTTTTT
TRBJ2-7 - TRBD1 TRBV9 CASSLTGGPYEQYF TGTGCCAGCAGCCTTACAGGGGGCCCCTACGAGCAGTACTTC
TRBJ1-2 once - TRBV11-3 CASSPGGGNYGYTF TGTGCCAGCAGCCCCGGGGGGGGTAACTATGGCTACACCTTC
TRBJ1-5 - TRBD1 TRBV19 CASSTGRGPTNQPQHF TGTGCCAGTAGTACGGGCAGGGGGCCTACCAATCAGCCCCAGCATTTT
TRBJ1-3 - - TRBV6-5 CASSHRDSGNTIYF TGTGCCAGCAGTCACAGGGACTCTGGAAACACCATATATTTT
TRBJ2-7 few - TRBV9 CASSVDSSYEQYF TGTGCCAGCAGCGTAGACAGCTCCTACGAGCAGTACTTC
TRBJ1-6 few TRBD1 TRBV19 CASSADRGRSPLHF TGTGCCAGTAGTGCTGACAGGGGGCGTTCACCCCTCCACTTT
TRBJ2-7 - - TRBV13 CASSPGTARYEQYF TGTGCCAGCAGCCCGGGGACTGCCAGGTACGAGCAGTACTTC
TRBJ2-7 - TRBD2 TRBV6-5 CASSLAGGYEQYF TGTGCCAGCAGTCTAGCGGGGGGCTACGAGCAGTACTTC
TRBJ2-3 - - TRBV6-6 CASAGTDTQYF TGTGCCAGCGCGGGGACAGATACGCAGTATTTT
TRBJ2-5 - TRBD2 TRBV19 CASSLERGGPQETQYF TGTGCCAGTAGTCTCGAGCGGGGGGGCCCCCAAGAGACCCAGTACTTC
TRBJ1-4 - TRBD1 TRBV27 CASSLGQGNEKLFF TGTGCCAGCAGCCTAGGACAGGGGAATGAAAAACTGTTTTTT
TRBJ2-3 - TRBD2 TRBV10-3 CAITTSGEADTQYF TGTGCCATCACTACTAGCGGGGAAGCAGATACGCAGTATTTT